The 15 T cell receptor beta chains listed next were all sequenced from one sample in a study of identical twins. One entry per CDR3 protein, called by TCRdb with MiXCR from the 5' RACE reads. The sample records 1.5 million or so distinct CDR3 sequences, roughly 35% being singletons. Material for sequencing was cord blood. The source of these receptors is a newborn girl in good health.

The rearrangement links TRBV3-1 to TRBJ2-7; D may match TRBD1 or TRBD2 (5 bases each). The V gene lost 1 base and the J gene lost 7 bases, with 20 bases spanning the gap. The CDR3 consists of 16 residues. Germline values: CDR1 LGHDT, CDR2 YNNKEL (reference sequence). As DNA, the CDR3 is TGTGCCAGCAGCCAAGGAGGGGTATTCTCCTACAATGAGCAGTACTTC. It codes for CASSQGGVFSYNEQYF.

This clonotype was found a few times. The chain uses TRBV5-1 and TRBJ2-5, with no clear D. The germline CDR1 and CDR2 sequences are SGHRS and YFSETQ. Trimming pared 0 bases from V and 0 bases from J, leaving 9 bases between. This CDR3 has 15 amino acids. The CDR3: CASSLAGKYQETQYF. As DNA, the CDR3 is TGCGCCAGCAGCTTGGCTGGGAAATACCAAGAGACCCAGTACTTC.

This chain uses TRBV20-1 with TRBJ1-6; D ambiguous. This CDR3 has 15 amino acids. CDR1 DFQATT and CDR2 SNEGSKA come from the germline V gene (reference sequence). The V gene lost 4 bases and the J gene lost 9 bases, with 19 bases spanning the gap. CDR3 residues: CSAMYEGIPSSPLHF. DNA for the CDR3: TGCAGTGCTATGTATGAGGGAATTCCTAGTTCACCCCTCCACTTT.

CDR3 in DNA: TGTGCCGTGGGGGGGCGGAGAAGCAATCAGCCCCAGCATTTT. Protein sequence: CAVGGRRSNQPQHF. V usage is TRBV27 and J usage is TRBJ1-5, with D tentatively TRBD1 (6 bases). The CDR3 is made up of 14 amino acids. Germline assignment: CDR1 MNHEY and CDR2 SMNVEV (reference sequence). V lost 11 bases, J lost 1 base, and 15 bases lay in between.

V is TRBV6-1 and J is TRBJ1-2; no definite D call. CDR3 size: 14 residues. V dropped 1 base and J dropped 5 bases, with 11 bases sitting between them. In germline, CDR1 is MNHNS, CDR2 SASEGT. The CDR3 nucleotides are TGTGCCAGCAGTGAAGTGCTGTCAGCTTATGGCTACACCTTC. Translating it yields CASSEVLSAYGYTF.

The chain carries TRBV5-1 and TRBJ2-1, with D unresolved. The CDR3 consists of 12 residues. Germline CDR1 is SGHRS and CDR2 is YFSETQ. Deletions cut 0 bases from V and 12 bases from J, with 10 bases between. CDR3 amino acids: CASSLAGAGQFF. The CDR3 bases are TGCGCCAGCAGCTTGGCTGGAGCAGGGCAGTTCTTC.

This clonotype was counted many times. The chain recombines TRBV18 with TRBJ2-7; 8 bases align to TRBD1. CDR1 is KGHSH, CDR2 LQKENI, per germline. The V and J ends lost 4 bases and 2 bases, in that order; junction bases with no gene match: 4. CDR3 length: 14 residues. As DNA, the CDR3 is TGTGCCAGCTCACGCAGGGACAGGACCTACGAGCAGTACTTC. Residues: CASSRRDRTYEQYF.

CDR3 nucleotide sequence: TGCGCCAGCAGCTTTGGGGACAGTAACACCGGGGAGCTGTTTTTT. Translation gives CASSFGDSNTGELFF. The rearrangement links TRBV5-1 to TRBJ2-2, with TRBD1 identical over 7 bases. CDR1 SGHRS and CDR2 YFSETQ come from the germline V gene. Losses at the gene ends were 2 bases for V and 2 bases for J; bases not matched to a gene: 3. The length of the CDR3 is 15 residues.

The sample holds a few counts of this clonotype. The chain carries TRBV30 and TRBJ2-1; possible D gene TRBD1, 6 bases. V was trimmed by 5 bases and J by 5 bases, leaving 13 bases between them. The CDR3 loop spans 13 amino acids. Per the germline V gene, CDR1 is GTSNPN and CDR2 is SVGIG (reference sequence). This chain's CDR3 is CAWGHRVDNEQFF. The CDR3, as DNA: TGTGCCTGGGGACACAGGGTCGACAATGAGCAGTTCTTC. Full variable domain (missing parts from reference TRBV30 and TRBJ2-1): SQTIHQWPATLVQPVGSPLSLECTVEGTSNPNLYWYRQAAGRGLQLLFYSVGIGQISSEVPQNLSASRPQDRQFILSSKKLLLSDSGFYLCAWGHRVDNEQFFGPGTRLTVL.

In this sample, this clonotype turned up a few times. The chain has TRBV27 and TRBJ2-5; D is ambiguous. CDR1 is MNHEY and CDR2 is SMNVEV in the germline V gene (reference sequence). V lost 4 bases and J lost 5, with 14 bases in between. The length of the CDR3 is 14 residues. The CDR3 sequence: CASSYAPHRETQYF. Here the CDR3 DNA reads TGTGCCAGCAGTTACGCGCCGCATCGGGAGACCCAGTACTTC.

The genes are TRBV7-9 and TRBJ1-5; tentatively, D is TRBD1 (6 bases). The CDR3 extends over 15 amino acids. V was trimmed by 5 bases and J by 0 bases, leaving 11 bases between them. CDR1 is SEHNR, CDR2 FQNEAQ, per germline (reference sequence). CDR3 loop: CASSPGQSSNQPQHF. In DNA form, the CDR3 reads TGTGCCAGCAGCCCCGGACAGTCTAGCAATCAGCCCCAGCATTTT.

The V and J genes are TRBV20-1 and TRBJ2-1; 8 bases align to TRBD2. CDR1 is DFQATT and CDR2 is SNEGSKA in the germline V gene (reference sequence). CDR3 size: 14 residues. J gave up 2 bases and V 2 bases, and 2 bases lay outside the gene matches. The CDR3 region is CSARPGGPYNEQFF. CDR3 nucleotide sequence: TGCAGTGCTAGACCGGGGGGGCCCTACAATGAGCAGTTCTTC.

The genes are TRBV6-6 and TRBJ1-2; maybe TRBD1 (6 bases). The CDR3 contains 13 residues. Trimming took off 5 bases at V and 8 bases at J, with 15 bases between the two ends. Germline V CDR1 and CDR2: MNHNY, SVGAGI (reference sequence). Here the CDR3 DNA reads TGTGCCAGCAGTGCGATTACAGGGTCCGGCTACACCTTC. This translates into CASSAITGSGYTF.

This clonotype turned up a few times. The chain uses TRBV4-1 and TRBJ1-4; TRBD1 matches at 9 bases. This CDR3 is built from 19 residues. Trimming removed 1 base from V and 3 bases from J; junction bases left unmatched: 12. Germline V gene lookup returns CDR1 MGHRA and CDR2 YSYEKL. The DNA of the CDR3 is TGCGCCAGCAGCCAAGTAATTTCGACAGGGGGTTTGGCTAATGAAAAACTGTTTTTT. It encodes CASSQVISTGGLANEKLFF.

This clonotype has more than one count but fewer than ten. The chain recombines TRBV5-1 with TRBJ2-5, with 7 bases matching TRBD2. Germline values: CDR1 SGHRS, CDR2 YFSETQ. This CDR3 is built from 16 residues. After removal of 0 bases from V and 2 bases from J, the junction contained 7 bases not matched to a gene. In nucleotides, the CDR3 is TGCGCCAGCAGCTTGGAGACTAGCAGGGATCAAGAGACCCAGTACTTC. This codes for CASSLETSRDQETQYF.